This is a list of T cell receptor beta chains from one sample in a study of cytomegalovirus exposure and HLA in healthy donors. The assay was immunoSEQ multiplex PCR, and TCRdb's table has in-frame clones only and misses some. Here the sample spans some 110,000 clones, 70% to 75% being singletons. Material for sequencing was PBMCs. These receptors were obtained from a female donor in good health and CMV-seronegative. Both conserved end residues are part of each CDR3.

v_gene	j_gene	CDR3aa
TRBV5-5	TRBJ2-7	CASSSLAGEQYF
TRBV7-6	TRBJ2-3	CASSSIGGGTQYF
TRBV11-3	TRBJ2-3	CASSLDRGGGGSDTQYF
TRBV5-1	TRBJ2-7	CASSLDRQGGSYEQYF
TRBV9	TRBJ1-2	CASTKTGAANYGYTF
TRBV27	TRBJ2-5	CASSLLPVPETQYF
TRBV7-2	TRBJ2-7	CASRLAGPSYEQYF
TRBV5-1	TRBJ2-7	CASSHGTDYEQYF
TRBV9	TRBJ2-5	CASSVYGLVSETQYF
TRBV19	TRBJ2-1	CARPNPTGSSYNEQFF
TRBV19	TRBJ1-5	CASSIVEGVNQPQHF
TRBV7-9	TRBJ2-7	CASSLGGLAASYEQYF
TRBV5-1	TRBJ1-2	CASSLVQGQGYTF
TRBV29-1	TRBJ1-1	CSVAVILMNTEAFF
TRBV7-6	TRBJ2-7	CASSLGGGLATEQYF
TRBV28	TRBJ2-7	CASGSRGAGEEQYF
TRBV11-3	TRBJ2-1	CASSLGGSYNEQFF
TRBV5-1	TRBJ2-1	CASRWSGGRNPEQFF
TRBV15	TRBJ2-7	CATSRATGKRHEQYF
TRBV6-1	TRBJ1-2	CASSEGQGDIGGYTF
TRBV7-2	TRBJ1-2	CASSLALGTVGYGYTF
TRBV6-5	TRBJ2-5	CASRRQGNRETQYF
TRBV7-9	TRBJ2-2	CASSLVSSGRTGELFF
TRBV7-2	TRBJ2-1	CASSLLAGGQQFF
TRBV19	TRBJ2-7	CASSSTNSYEQYF
TRBV21-1	.	CASSNGEGGEDYEQYF
TRBV13	TRBJ1-1	CASSLGRRVSEAFF
TRBV7-6	TRBJ2-1	CASSLGPTKRSNNEQFF
TRBV5-6	TRBJ2-7	CASSPGLGIHEQYF
TRBV6-5	TRBJ1-3	CASSRGLGNTIYF
TRBV30	TRBJ2-1	CAWDYYNEQFF
TRBV19	TRBJ2-3	CASGTSGGPGDTQYF
TRBV19	TRBJ1-5	CASSIDPGVSNQPQHF
TRBV7-7	TRBJ2-5	CASSKGGAGETQYF
TRBV28	TRBJ2-3	CASSLGRAEDTQYF
TRBV5-8	TRBJ1-1	CASSPAGTGGIAEAFF
TRBV14	TRBJ2-3	CASSQDIVQGLDTQYF
TRBV7-6	TRBJ2-3	CASSQVTGFSSTDTQYF
TRBV4-3	TRBJ1-2	CASSQGQGAVTF
TRBV11-1	TRBJ2-6	CASSLGQGASGANVLTF
TRBV2	TRBJ2-1	CASSERAGGPGEQFF
TRBV10-2	TRBJ1-3	CASSPGQRNTIYF
TRBV5-1	TRBJ2-7	CATRGRTDSYEQYF
TRBV19	TRBJ2-1	CASSPVGGDEQFF
TRBV29-1	TRBJ2-7	CSAGGMPNSYEQYF
TRBV10-3	TRBJ1-5	CAISESPVKQPQHF
TRBV9	TRBJ2-7	CASSPSGNVDEQYF
TRBV4-2	TRBJ2-5	CASSQGGQLAELETQYF
TRBV7-2	TRBJ1-4	CASSLVTAATNEKLFF
TRBV5-4	TRBJ1-2	CASSSRGNYGYTF
TRBV2	TRBJ2-3	CATKARDSDTQYF
TRBV28	TRBJ1-1	CASLLNTEAFF